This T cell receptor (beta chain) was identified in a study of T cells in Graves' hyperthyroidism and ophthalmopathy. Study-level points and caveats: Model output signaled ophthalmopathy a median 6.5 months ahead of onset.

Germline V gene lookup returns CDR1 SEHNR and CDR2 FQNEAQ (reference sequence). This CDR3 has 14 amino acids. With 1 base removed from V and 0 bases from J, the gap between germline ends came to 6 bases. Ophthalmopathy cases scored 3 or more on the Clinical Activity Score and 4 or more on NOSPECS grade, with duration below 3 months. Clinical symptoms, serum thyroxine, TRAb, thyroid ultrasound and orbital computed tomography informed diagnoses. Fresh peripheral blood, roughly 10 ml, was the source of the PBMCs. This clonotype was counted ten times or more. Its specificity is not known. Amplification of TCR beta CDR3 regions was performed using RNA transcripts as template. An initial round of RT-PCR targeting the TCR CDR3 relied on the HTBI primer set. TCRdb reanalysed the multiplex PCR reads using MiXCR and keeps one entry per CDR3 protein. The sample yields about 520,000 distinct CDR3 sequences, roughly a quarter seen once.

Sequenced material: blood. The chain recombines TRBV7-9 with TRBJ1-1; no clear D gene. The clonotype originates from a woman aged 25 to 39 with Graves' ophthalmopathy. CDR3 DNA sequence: TGTGCCAGCAGCTTAGTCGGCATGAACACTGAAGCTTTCTTT. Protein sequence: CASSLVGMNTEAFF. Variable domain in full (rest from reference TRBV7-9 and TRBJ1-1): DTGVSQNPRHKITKRGQNVTFRCDPISEHNRLYWYRQTLGQGPEFLTYFQNEAQLEKSRLLSDRFSAERPKGSFSTLEIQRTEQGDSAMYLCASSLVGMNTEAFFGQGTRLTVV.